This T cell receptor beta chain was identified in a study of cytomegalovirus exposure and HLA in healthy donors (dated by TCRdb to about 2017). The study in broad terms: An earlier analysis of several hundred of the donors reported roughly 270 Gb of sequence data and 100 million to 130 million unique TCR beta sequences from about 200 million T cells. A later analysis re-examined previously published TCR beta repertoires from about 700 donors and added high-resolution HLA genotyping to investigate patterns of TCR occurrence. A later genetic analysis took genome-wide SNP genotypes for about 55% of the roughly 670 donors and used that subset as a discovery cohort. Donor age, sex, ethnicity and CMV serostatus were collected together with the repertoire data. Among the roughly 400 genotyped donors, roughly 80% belonged to the genetic ancestry cluster associated with self-reported Caucasian donors. Both class I and class II loci were covered by HLA typing, at four-digit resolution. An earlier analysis of 587 of the donors used high-throughput TCR beta sequencing to judge whether each TCR beta V gene segment behaved as functional or pseudogenic. High-throughput TCR immunosequencing, statistical association of individual TCRs with disease status, and machine learning were combined to predict cytomegalovirus infection status. The study profiled the T cell repertoires of under 700 subjects by immunosequencing and related them to cytomegalovirus serostatus. The number of typed donors differed by locus: 629-630 for A, B, C, DRB1 and DQB1; some 500 for DQA1; about 600 for DPA1; and roughly 450 for DPB1. Roughly 300 gigabases of sequencing data and 91 million or so unique TCR sequences made up an early release that covered approximately 620 HLA-typed donors. In addition to the first cohort of 666 subjects, a separate validation cohort of over 90 different subjects was used. The study aimed to test whether cataloging public T cell receptors could reveal signatures of past pathogen exposure. Across 398 genotyped donors of the cohort, an average of approximately 240,000 unique TCR beta nucleotide sequences per donor were sequenced, and roughly 20% of those sequences were non-productive. Rather than using new phenotypic data, the later analysis identified candidate immune exposures from TCR beta sequences and from how often those sequences occurred across donors. Because of strong linkage in the cohort, five DR-DQ haplotypes were treated as single units for association and clustering. All discovery cohort repertoires had been generated on a single sequencing platform. Paper-wide results and their limitations: In a later genetic analysis, fewer N-insertions in productive TCRs were reported among donors in an Asian-associated ancestry cluster than the roughly 710-donor mean. In this cohort, only TCR beta chains were sequenced, and detectable features were limited by the absence of alpha or paired-chain data. Because counts were too low, 15 to 20 rarely observed V segments, including chromosome 9 orphons, were excluded from the earlier analysis of around 590 of the donors. A further reported finding was that TCR beta sequences accurately predicted the HLA-A and HLA-B alleles for most subjects in the first cohort. The presence/absence analyses assumed that sequencing depth was roughly uniform across donors, and that assumption may not be true. In a later analysis, most CMV-associated TCR beta chains were found to appear HLA-restricted, with HLA associations seemingly driven largely by CMV exposure. The 87-base-pair reads could not distinguish some IMGT-functional V segments, including TRBV6-2 and TRBV6-3, so those segments were excluded. In an earlier analysis of roughly 560 of the donors, most TCR beta V segments were observed in productive rearrangements about 87% or about 30% of the time, broadly matching IMGT annotations. In a later analysis, HLA-associated TCR beta chains were found to be more clonally expanded and to have lower generation probabilities than equally common non-associated chains. A cluster of highly shared sequence variants was judged likely to be a technical artifact of the sequencing pipeline. A later analysis associated approximately 17,000 TCR beta sequences with specific HLA alleles at a false discovery rate of 0.05. CMV serostatus was the only immune exposure information available for the cohort. It was suggested by the authors that the approach could potentially be generalized to other disease states and immunological phenotypes. Cytomegalovirus status was reported to be diagnosed by the classifier with high specificity and sensitivity in both the original and validation cohorts. Three of the identified cytomegalovirus-associated TCR beta chains were confirmed in vitro to be specific for cytomegalovirus antigens. Because HLA typing was missing for some donors at each locus, association tests included only the typed subset. An association between a missense DCLRE1C variant and V-gene and J-gene trimming of TCR beta chains was found in a later genetic analysis and replicated in an independent cohort. Several of the top co-occurrence clusters appeared to be linked to parvovirus B19, influenza, CMV and Epstein-Barr virus, according to a later analysis. Linkage disequilibrium might explain the correlated functional status among segregating V segments, but an unknown experimental factor could not be excluded. Most TCR sequences were observed very rarely across donors, whereas some public TCRs were present in many individuals. A later analysis found that TCR association rates varied across HLA loci, with DRB1 alleles showing the most associated TCRs and HLA-C alleles the fewest. Assigning TCR associations to individual alleles was difficult when HLA alleles, especially DR and DQ, strongly co-occurred. In the study, approximately 150 TCR beta chains were listed as associated with cytomegalovirus.

Worth noting for this clone: Its antigen remains undetermined.

The cohort comprised several hundred healthy bone marrow donors. At the time of sampling, all cohort members were nominally healthy, though unrecorded immune exposures were likely present. The donor tested CMV seronegative, placing the donor among the roughly 340 seronegative members of the cohort. Every donor gave a peripheral blood sample, and the peripheral blood mononuclear cells from that sample were used for TCR beta sequencing. Genomic DNA was extracted from the blood cell samples with the Qiagen DNeasy Blood Extraction Kit. The CDR3 runs 15 amino acids, cysteine and phenylalanine included. Only the CDR3 DNA is retained, 45 bases long and in frame from the first base. Relative to germline, V is 8 bases shorter and J is 7 bases shorter, with 20 bases between their ends. Looking up the germline V gene (reference sequence) yields CDR1 LNHDA and CDR2 SQIVND. The library was produced with the immunoSEQ multiplex PCR assay. The multiplex PCR relied on a mix of 60 forward primers for TCR Vbeta segments and 13 reverse primers for TCR Jbeta segments. The CDR3 region of rearranged TCR beta genes was amplified from genomic DNA with a multiplex PCR assay. The amplified TCR beta libraries were sequenced on the Illumina HiSeq System as 87-base-pair reads. As for the original processing: A later analysis counted 75 million to 100 million unique TCR beta chains across the 550 to 800 repertoires, and roughly 10 million of these chains were shared by at least two donors. A nearest-neighbor algorithm error-corrected the raw reads and collapsed the reads into unique sequences, merging closely related sequences to remove PCR and sequencing errors. To assign V, D and J gene segments, CDR3 sequences were aligned to IMGT reference sequences. For a sequence to be retained, at least a six-nucleotide match to both a V gene segment and a J gene segment was required. A rearrangement counted as productive if the CDR3 had no stop codons and remained in frame with V and J, and every other rearrangement counted as non-productive. CDR3 was defined according to IMGT convention as the region running from the second conserved V-encoded cysteine to the conserved J-encoded phenylalanine. The earlier analysis of about 610 of the donors excluded any sequence lacking an unambiguous match to a single V gene segment. In an earlier analysis of roughly 600 of the donors, a V segment was called functional when productive rearrangements were above 56.7%, and segregating when the standard deviation between donors exceeded 5%. A statistical classification framework was built to diagnose cytomegalovirus status from the catalog of TCR beta chain sequences. In a later analysis, TCR nucleotide sequences were compared against IMGT/GENE-DB human TR gene sequences so that V and J genes could be assigned. A later analysis assigned CDR3 sequences and most-parsimonious VDJ recombination scenarios with the TCRdist pipeline. A later analysis defined each TCR beta chain by its CDR3 amino acid sequence plus V-gene family, and excluded reads lacking a unique V-gene family. As a way to deal with suspected cross-contamination and a sequencing artifact, a later analysis dropped hundreds of nucleotide sequences that were highly shared and had low generation probability. A later analysis calculated a clonal expansion index for each public chain from normalized within-repertoire ranks of inferred template counts. A later analysis computed generation probabilities with a VDJ recombination model fitted to out-of-frame rearrangements, and checked the results against IGoR. Hypergeometric tests were used in a later analysis to score TCR-TCR, TCR-HLA and TCR-CMV co-occurrence, with a repertoire-size bias correction applied to the TCR pairs. False discovery rates were estimated in a later analysis by permuting HLA or CMV assignments 20 times. In a later analysis, co-occurring TCRs were grouped with DBSCAN, and TCRdist sequence similarity was added when clustering was performed within HLA-allele-positive subsets. Repertoires with fewer than 30,000 or more than 120,000 public chains were left out of co-occurrence clustering, as were about five repertoires with anomalous nucleotide sharing. TCRdb took this table from immuneACCESS and kept in-frame rearrangements with V and J called. Such tables lack part of the clones; where checked against another copy, unresolved V genes explain under half of the gap, and the rest is unexplained. That table gives V, J and clone size, and the DNA gave D and trimming. The sample has 150,000 or so clones on record. The top ten hold 1.5% to 2% of the sample.

Input material: PBMCs. The clonotype comes from a woman in her forties or fifties in good health and CMV-seronegative. This receptor chain uses TRBV19 and TRBJ1-4; the D gene is perhaps TRBD1, on 6 matching bases. The sequenced DNA: TGTGCCAGTCACAGGGTTAGGGCTGGGGGTGAAAAACTGTTTTTT. Its coded protein is CASHRVRAGGEKLFF.